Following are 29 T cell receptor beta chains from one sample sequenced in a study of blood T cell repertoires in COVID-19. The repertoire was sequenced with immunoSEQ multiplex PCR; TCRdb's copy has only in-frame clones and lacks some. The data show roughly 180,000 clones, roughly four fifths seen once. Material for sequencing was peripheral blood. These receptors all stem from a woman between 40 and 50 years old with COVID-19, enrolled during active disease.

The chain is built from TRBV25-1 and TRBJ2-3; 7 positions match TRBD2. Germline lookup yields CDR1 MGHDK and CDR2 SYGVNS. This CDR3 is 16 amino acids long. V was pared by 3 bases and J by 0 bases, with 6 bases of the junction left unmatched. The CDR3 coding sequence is TGTGCCAGCAGTGATCTTCTAGCGGCTAGCACAGATACGCAGTATTTT. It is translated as CASSDLLAASTDTQYF. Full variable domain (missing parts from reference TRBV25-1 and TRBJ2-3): EADIYQTPRYLVIGTGKKITLECSQTMGHDKMYWYQQDPGMELHLIHYSYGVNSTEKGDLSSESTVSRIRTEHFPLTLESARPSHTSQYLCASSDLLAASTDTQYFGPGTRLTVL.

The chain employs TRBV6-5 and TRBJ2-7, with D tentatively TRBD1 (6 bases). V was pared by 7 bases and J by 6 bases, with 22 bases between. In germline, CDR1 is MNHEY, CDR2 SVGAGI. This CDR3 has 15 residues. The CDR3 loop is CASKANREQGGEQYV. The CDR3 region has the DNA TGTGCCAGCAAGGCTAACAGGGAACAGGGTGGCGAGCAGTACGTC.

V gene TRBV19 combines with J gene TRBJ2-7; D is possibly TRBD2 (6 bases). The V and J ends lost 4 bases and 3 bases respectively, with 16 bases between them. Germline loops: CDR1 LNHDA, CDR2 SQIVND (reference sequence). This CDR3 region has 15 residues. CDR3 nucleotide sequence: TGTGCCAGTAGTACCCTCCATGGGGGGTTCTACGAGCAGTACGTC. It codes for CASSTLHGGFYEQYV.

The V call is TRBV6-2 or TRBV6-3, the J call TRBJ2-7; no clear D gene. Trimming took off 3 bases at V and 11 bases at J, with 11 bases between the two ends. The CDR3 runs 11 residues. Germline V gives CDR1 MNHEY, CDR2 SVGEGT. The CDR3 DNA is TGTGCCAGCAGTTATCTCTCTGTCGAGTACTTC. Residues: CASSYLSVEYF.

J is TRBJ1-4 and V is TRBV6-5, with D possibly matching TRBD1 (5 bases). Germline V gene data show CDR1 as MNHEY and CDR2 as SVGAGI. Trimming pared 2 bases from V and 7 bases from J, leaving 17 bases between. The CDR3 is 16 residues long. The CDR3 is CASSYRSGTGGEKLFF. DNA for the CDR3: TGTGCCAGCAGTTACCGTTCCGGAACGGGGGGTGAAAAACTGTTTTTT.

The DNA of the CDR3 is TGTGCCTGGAGTGAGGGGGGGCATTCACCCCTCCACTTT. It is translated as CAWSEGGHSPLHF. The genes are TRBV30 and TRBJ1-6, with TRBD1 as a possible D gene (6 bases). The CDR3 contains 13 residues. Germline V gives CDR1 GTSNPN, CDR2 SVGIG (reference sequence). V lost 1 base and J lost 8, with 9 bases in between.

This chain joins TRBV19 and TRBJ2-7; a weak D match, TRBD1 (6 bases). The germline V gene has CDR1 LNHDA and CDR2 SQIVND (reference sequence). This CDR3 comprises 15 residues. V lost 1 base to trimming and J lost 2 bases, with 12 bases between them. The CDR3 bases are TGTGCCAGTAGTATAGGAACAGGGCGGCCCTACGAGCAGTACTTC. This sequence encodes CASSIGTGRPYEQYF.

The CDR3 DNA reads TGTGCCAGCAGTGTCGACAGGGGAATTAGTTCACCCCTCCACTTT. Translated: CASSVDRGISSPLHF. The rearrangement links TRBV2 to TRBJ1-6; TRBD1 agrees at 8 bases. The V gene's germline CDR1 is SNHLY and CDR2 FYNNEI. Losses at the gene ends were 4 bases for V and 9 bases for J; bases not matched to a gene: 8. The CDR3 extends over 15 amino acids.

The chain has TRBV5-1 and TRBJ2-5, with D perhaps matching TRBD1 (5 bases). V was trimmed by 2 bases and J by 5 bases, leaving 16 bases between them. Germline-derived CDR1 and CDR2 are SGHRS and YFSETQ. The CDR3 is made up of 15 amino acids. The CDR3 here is CASSLGEYRRETQYF. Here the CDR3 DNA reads TGCGCCAGCAGCTTAGGGGAATACCGAAGGGAGACCCAGTACTTC.

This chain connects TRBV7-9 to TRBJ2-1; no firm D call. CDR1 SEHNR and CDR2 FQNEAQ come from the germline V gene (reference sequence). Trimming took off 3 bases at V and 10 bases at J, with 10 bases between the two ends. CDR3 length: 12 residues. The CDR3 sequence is CASSFFFPEQFF. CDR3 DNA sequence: TGTGCCAGCAGCTTTTTTTTCCCAGAGCAGTTCTTC.

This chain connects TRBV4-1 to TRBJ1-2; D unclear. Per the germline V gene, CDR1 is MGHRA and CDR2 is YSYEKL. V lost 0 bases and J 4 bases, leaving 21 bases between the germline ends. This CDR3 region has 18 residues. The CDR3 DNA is TGCGCCAGCAGCCAAGAGTACCTAGGCCAGCCCCTCCTCTATGGCTACACCTTC. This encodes CASSQEYLGQPLLYGYTF.

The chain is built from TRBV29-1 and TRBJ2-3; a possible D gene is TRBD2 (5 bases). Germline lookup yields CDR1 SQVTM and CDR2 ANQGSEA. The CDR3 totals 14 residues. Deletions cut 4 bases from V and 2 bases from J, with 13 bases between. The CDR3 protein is CSVVVGVHTDTQYF. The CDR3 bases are TGCAGCGTTGTGGTGGGAGTTCACACAGATACGCAGTATTTT.

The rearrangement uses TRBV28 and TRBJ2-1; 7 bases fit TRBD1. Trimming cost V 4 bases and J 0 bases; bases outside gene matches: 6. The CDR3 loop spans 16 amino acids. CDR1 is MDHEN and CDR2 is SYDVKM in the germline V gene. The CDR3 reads CASSSTGSASYNEQFF. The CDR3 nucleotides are TGTGCCAGCAGTTCGACAGGGTCAGCCTCCTACAATGAGCAGTTCTTC. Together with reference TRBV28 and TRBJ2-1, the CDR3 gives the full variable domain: DVKVTQSSRYLVKRTGEKVFLECVQDMDHENMFWYRQDPGLGLRLIYFSYDVKMKEKGDIPEGYSVSREKKERFSLILESASTNQTSMYLCASSSTGSASYNEQFFGPGTRLTVL.

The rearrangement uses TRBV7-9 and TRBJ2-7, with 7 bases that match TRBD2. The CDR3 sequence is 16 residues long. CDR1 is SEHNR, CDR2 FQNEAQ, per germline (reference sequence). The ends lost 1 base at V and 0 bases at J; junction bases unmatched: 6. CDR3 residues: CASSLVVGGDSYEQYV. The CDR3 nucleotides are TGTGCCAGCAGCTTAGTGGTGGGAGGGGACTCCTACGAGCAGTACGTC.

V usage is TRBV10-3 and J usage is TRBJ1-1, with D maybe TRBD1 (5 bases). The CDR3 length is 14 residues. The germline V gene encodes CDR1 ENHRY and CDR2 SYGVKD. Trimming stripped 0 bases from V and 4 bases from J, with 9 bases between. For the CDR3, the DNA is TGTGCCATCAGTGAGTCGAGCGGGGCCACTGAAGCTTTCTTT. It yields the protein CAISESSGATEAFF.

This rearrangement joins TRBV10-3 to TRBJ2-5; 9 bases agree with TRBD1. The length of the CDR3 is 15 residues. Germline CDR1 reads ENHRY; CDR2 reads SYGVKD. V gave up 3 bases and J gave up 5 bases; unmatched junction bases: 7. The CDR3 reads CAISEGTGSQETQYF. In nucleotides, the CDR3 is TGTGCCATCAGTGAAGGGACAGGGTCTCAGGAGACCCAGTACTTC.

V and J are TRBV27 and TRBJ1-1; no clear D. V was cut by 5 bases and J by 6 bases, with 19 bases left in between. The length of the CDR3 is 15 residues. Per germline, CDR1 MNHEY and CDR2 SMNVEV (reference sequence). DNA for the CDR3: TGTGCCAGCAGTCCGCGGAGCGGTTCCCGGGCTGAAGCTTTCTTT. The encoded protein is CASSPRSGSRAEAFF.

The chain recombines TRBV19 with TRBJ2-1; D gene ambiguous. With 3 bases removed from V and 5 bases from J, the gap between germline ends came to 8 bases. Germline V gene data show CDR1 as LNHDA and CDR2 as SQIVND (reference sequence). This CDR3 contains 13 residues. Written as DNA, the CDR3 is TGTGCCAGTAGTATGTGGCTCGACAATGAGCAGTTCTTC. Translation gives CASSMWLDNEQFF.

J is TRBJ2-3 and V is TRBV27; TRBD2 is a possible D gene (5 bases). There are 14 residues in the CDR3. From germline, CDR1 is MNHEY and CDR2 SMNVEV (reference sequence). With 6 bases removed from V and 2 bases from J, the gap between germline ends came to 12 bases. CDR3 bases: TGTGCCAGCAGCCCGAGAGCGGTCACAGATACGCAGTATTTT. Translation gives CASSPRAVTDTQYF.

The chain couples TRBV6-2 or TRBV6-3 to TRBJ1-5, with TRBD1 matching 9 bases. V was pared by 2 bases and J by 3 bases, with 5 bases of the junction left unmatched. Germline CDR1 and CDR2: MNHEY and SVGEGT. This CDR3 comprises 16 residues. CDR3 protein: CASSYPGTGFNQPQHF. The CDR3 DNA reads TGTGCCAGCAGTTACCCGGGGACAGGGTTCAATCAGCCCCAGCATTTT.

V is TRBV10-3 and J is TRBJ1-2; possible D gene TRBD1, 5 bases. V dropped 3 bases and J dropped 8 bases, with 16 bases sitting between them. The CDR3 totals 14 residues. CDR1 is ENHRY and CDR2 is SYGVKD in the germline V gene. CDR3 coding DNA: TGTGCCATCAGTGAAACAGGAGCCAAGGACGGCTACACCTTC. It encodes CAISETGAKDGYTF.

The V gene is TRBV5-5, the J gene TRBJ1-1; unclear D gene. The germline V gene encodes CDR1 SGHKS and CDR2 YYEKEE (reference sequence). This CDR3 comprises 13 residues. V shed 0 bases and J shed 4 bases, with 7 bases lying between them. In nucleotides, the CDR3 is TGTGCCAGCAGCTTGGGGCAAGTCACTGAAGCTTTCTTT. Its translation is CASSLGQVTEAFF.

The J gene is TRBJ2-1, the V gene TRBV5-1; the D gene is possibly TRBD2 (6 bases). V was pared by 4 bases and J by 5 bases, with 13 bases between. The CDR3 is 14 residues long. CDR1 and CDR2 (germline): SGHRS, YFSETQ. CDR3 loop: CASSRPGANNEQFF. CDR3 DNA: TGCGCCAGCAGCAGACCGGGAGCAAACAATGAGCAGTTCTTC. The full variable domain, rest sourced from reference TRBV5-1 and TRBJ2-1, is KAGVTQTPRYLIKTRGQQVTLSCSPISGHRSVSWYQQTPGQGLQFLFEYFSETQRNKGNFPGRFSGRQFSNSRSEMNVSTLELGDSALYLCASSRPGANNEQFFGPGTRLTVL.

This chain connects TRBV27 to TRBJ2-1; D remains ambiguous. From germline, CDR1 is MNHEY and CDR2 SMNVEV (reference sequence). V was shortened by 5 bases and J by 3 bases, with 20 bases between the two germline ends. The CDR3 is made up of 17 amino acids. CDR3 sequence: CASSLSPVAVNYNEQFF. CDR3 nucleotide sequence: TGTGCCAGCAGTCTCTCGCCGGTGGCGGTGAACTACAATGAGCAGTTCTTC.

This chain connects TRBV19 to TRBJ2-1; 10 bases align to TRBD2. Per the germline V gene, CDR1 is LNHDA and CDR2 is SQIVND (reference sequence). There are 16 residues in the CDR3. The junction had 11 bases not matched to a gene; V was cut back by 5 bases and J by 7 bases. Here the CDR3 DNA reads TGTGCCAGTAGTCTCTACGGGACTAGCGATGGAAATGAGCAGTTCTTC. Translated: CASSLYGTSDGNEQFF. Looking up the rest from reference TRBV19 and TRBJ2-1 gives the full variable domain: DGGITQSPKYLFRKEGQNVTLSCEQNLNHDAMYWYRQDPGQGLRLIYYSQIVNDFQKGDIAEGYSVSREKKESFPLTVTSAQKNPTAFYLCASSLYGTSDGNEQFFGPGTRLTVL.

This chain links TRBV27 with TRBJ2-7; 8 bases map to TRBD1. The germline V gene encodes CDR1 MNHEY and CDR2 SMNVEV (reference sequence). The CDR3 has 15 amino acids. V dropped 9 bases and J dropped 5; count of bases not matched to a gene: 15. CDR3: CASLPSARGRDEQYF. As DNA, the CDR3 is TGTGCCAGTCTCCCCTCGGCCAGGGGGCGAGACGAGCAGTACTTC.

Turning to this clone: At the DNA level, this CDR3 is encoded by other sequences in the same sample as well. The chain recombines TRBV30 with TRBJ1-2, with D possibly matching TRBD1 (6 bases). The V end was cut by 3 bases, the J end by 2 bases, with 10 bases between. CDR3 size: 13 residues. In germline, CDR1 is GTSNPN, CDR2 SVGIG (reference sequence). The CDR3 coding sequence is TGTGCCTGGAGCAGGGGACCAAACTATGGCTACACCTTC. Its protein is CAWSRGPNYGYTF.

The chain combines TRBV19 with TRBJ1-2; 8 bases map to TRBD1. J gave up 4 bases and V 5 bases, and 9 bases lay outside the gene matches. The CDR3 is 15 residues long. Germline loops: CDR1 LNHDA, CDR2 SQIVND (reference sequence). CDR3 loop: CASSVLTGVGYGYTF. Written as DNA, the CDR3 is TGTGCCAGTAGTGTACTGACAGGGGTCGGCTATGGCTACACCTTC.

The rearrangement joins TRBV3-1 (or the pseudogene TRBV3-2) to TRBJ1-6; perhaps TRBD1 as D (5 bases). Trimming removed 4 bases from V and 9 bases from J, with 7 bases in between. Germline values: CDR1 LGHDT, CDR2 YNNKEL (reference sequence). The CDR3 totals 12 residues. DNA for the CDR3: TGTGCCAGCAGCCTGACAGTTTCACCCCTCCACTTT. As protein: CASSLTVSPLHF.